This T cell receptor (beta chain) derives from a study of PD-1 blockade in classical Hodgkin lymphoma. The assay was immunoSEQ multiplex PCR, and TCRdb's table has in-frame clones only and misses some. Seen here are tens of thousands of clones, around 85% observed once, and the top ten hold roughly a sixth. This clone was counted only a few times. The antigen remains undetermined. The CDR3 loop spans 15 amino acids. The J segment lost 9 bases and the V segment lost 1 base, leaving 5 bases of the junction unmatched. Germline CDR1 reads SGHTA; CDR2 reads FQGTGA. Study-level points and caveats: With CD4+ cells, TCR diversity rose significantly by C4D1, but not with CD8+ cells.

Documented time point: cycle 4 day 1 (C4D1), after 6 weeks of nivolumab. Each and every patient relapsed after autologous stem cell transplantation, and patients got differing brentuximab vedotin exposure. The chain carries TRBV7-3 and TRBJ2-1; 11 positions agree with TRBD2. This TCR came from a human donor with classical Hodgkin lymphoma. The sample consisted of peripheral blood mononuclear cells (PBMCs), taken before the fourth cycle of nivolumab. The CDR3 here is CASSLKLAGVGEQFF. The CDR3, as DNA: TGTGCCAGCAGCTTAAAACTAGCGGGAGTCGGTGAGCAGTTCTTC.